These T cell receptor beta chains were read from a single sample in a study of Graves' ophthalmopathy and Graves' hyperthyroidism. TCRdb passed the multiplex PCR reads through MiXCR, listing each CDR3 protein once. Seen here are 300,000 to 400,000 distinct CDR3 sequences, about a sixth observed once, and the top ten hold more than 9%. The sample comprised peripheral blood. These receptors were taken from an adult man with Graves' ophthalmopathy. Both conserved end residues are part of each CDR3. A D gene is named only where the DNA matches it firmly. The size entry is marked missing in some rows and otherwise reads once, few, many or a size class.

cdr3_aa cdr3_nt clone_size v_call d_call j_call
CASNNRASNTGELFF TGTGCCAGCAACAACAGGGCTTCGAACACCGGGGAGCTGTTTTTT many TRBV6-5 - TRBJ2-2
CASSLRSTGAFGNTIYF TGCGCCAGCAGCTTGCGATCTACGGGGGCATTTGGAAACACCATATATTTT - TRBV5-1 - TRBJ1-3
CASSLEGRIGQETQYF TGTGCCAGCAGCTTAGAGGGGCGAATCGGGCAAGAGACCCAGTACTTC - TRBV7-8 - TRBJ2-5
CASSSLGLNTEAFF TGTGCCAGCAGTTCGCTCGGGTTGAACACTGAAGCTTTCTTT - TRBV28 - TRBJ1-1
CASARPGTGREETQYF TGTGCCAGCGCCCGACCCGGGACAGGGAGGGAAGAGACCCAGTACTTC many TRBV6-1 TRBD1 TRBJ2-5
CASSSSGSHYEQYF TGTGCCAGCAGCTCTAGCGGGAGCCACTACGAGCAGTACTTC few TRBV11-2 TRBD2 TRBJ2-7
CASSPGQGSGTEAFF TGTGCCAGCAGCCCGGGGCAGGGGAGTGGGACTGAAGCTTTCTTT many TRBV12-3/TRBV12-4 - TRBJ1-1
CASSGGGYEQYF TGTGCCAGCAGCGGGGGGGGTTACGAGCAGTACTTC few TRBV12-3/TRBV12-4 TRBD2 TRBJ2-7
CASRNKLGQADSGANVLTF TGTGCCAGCAGAAATAAGTTGGGACAAGCAGACTCTGGGGCCAACGTCCTGACTTTC many TRBV6-2/TRBV6-3 - TRBJ2-6
CARRPHGANVLTF TGTGCCAGGAGACCCCACGGGGCCAACGTCCTGACTTTC - TRBV6-1 - TRBJ2-6
CASSPGAASNTEAFF TGCGCCAGCAGCCCCGGTGCAGCTTCCAACACTGAAGCTTTCTTT many TRBV4-1 - TRBJ1-1
CASSLGQGSGNTIYF TGTGCCAGCAGCTTGGGTCAGGGCTCTGGAAACACCATATATTTT many TRBV7-2 - TRBJ1-3
CASRGLAETYEQYF TGTGCCAGCAGGGGGCTAGCGGAAACCTACGAGCAGTACTTC many TRBV6-2/TRBV6-3 TRBD2 TRBJ2-7
CSASYGTDKNIQYF TGCAGTGCTAGTTACGGGACAGACAAAAACATTCAGTACTTC many TRBV20-1 TRBD1 TRBJ2-4
CAWTTPRVETQYF TGTGCCTGGACCACCCCCAGGGTAGAGACCCAGTACTTC many TRBV30 - TRBJ2-5
CASSPDRLNQPQHF TGTGCCAGCAGTCCGGACAGGCTCAATCAGCCCCAGCATTTT many TRBV6-5 TRBD1 TRBJ1-5
CASSYSGRSNTEAFF TGTGCCAGCAGTTACTCGGGCCGTTCGAACACTGAAGCTTTCTTT many TRBV6-2/TRBV6-3 - TRBJ1-1
CASSRGEGTEAFF TGTGCCAGCAGCCGCGGTGAGGGCACTGAAGCTTTCTTT many TRBV2 - TRBJ1-1
CSASLTYTEAFF TGCAGTGCTAGCCTCACCTACACTGAAGCTTTCTTT - TRBV20-1 - TRBJ1-1
CASSPDWQTEAFF TGTGCCAGTAGTCCCGACTGGCAAACTGAAGCTTTCTTT many TRBV19 - TRBJ1-1
CASSPPGGSGEQYF TGTGCCAGCAGCCCCCCAGGGGGGTCCGGCGAGCAGTACTTC - TRBV6-1 - TRBJ2-7
CASSPVAEITKDTEAFF TGTGCCAGCTCCCCGGTTGCGGAGATCACGAAGGACACTGAAGCTTTCTTT many TRBV18 - TRBJ1-1
CSVSHTSGSSYTF TGCAGCGTTTCCCATACCTCAGGCTCCAGCTACACCTTC many TRBV29-1 - TRBJ1-2
CASPDGNYGYTF TGTGCCTCTCCGGACGGGAACTATGGCTACACCTTC few TRBV30 - TRBJ1-2
CAISKTSGTEETQYF TGTGCCATCAGCAAGACTAGCGGGACGGAAGAGACCCAGTACTTC many TRBV10-3 TRBD2 TRBJ2-5
CASSFPGQSKAFF TGTGCCAGCAGTTTCCCGGGACAGTCAAAAGCTTTCTTT - TRBV28 TRBD1 TRBJ1-1
CASSFLTGTDYGYTF TGTGCCAGCAGTTTCCTGACCGGGACGGACTATGGCTACACCTTC many TRBV27 - TRBJ1-2
CASSVGQGASYEQYF TGTGCCAGCAGTGTTGGACAGGGGGCATCCTACGAGCAGTACTTC many TRBV2 TRBD1 TRBJ2-7
CASSPRTGWDQPQHF TGTGCCAGCAGTCCTCGGACAGGGTGGGATCAGCCCCAGCATTTT many TRBV28 TRBD1 TRBJ1-5
CATSGSAGANTEAFF TGTGCCACCAGCGGCTCCGCGGGGGCCAACACTGAAGCTTTCTTT many TRBV15 - TRBJ1-1
CSASWYREEAMNTEAFF TGCAGTGCTAGCTGGTACAGGGAAGAGGCCATGAACACTGAAGCTTTCTTT - TRBV20-1 - TRBJ1-1
CASKWLAGKSSGANVLTF TGTGCCAGCAAGTGGTTAGCGGGGAAGAGCTCTGGGGCCAACGTCCTGACTTTC many TRBV12-3/TRBV12-4 TRBD2 TRBJ2-6
CASSFFIGRDAYEQYF TGCGCCAGCAGCTTTTTCATAGGACGGGACGCCTACGAGCAGTACTTC many TRBV5-1 - TRBJ2-7
CASSPTGTPNTEAFF TGTGCCAGCTCACCCACCGGGACACCGAACACTGAAGCTTTCTTT many TRBV18 - TRBJ1-1
CASSQRQGTYEQYF TGCGCCAGCAGCCAAAGACAGGGAACCTACGAGCAGTACTTC many TRBV4-1 TRBD1 TRBJ2-7
CASSVKPKNAEAFF TGTGCCAGCAGTGTTAAGCCGAAGAACGCTGAAGCTTTCTTT many TRBV28 - TRBJ1-1
CASSPPGQGDGYTF TGTGCCAGCAGTCCCCCGGGACAGGGTGATGGCTACACCTTC many TRBV6-5 TRBD1 TRBJ1-2
CSARDYGGGYGYTF TGCAGTGCTAGAGATTACGGTGGGGGCTATGGCTACACCTTC - TRBV20-1 - TRBJ1-2
CAIRAGGAEAFF TGTGCCATCAGGGCTGGGGGGGCGGAAGCTTTCTTT many TRBV10-3 - TRBJ1-1
CSVDGTREDYEQYF TGCAGCGTTGATGGGACACGGGAGGATTACGAGCAGTACTTC many TRBV29-1 - TRBJ2-7